The clone carrying this TCR beta chain was observed a handful of times. Its antigen is undetermined. A single record per CDR3 protein comes from TCRdb applying MiXCR to the 5' RACE reads. The table includes about 75,000 distinct CDR3 sequences, around 7.7% detected once. The CDR3 covers 14 residues. V was trimmed by 1 base and J by 4 bases, leaving 11 bases between them. The germline CDR1 and CDR2 sequences are LGHNA and YNFKEQ. This sample is drawn from a study of T cells after yellow fever vaccination. Study-wide background: Fractions of limited cellularity were prepared by means of SMART-Seq v4 Ultra Low Input.

Broader study findings: Overall, a small share of clonotypes was seen in both CD4 and CD8 compartments.

The clonotype originates from a man aged 18 to 30 who received the YFV17D yellow fever vaccine. The starting material was CD8+ T cells sorted from PBMCs, obtained less than 11 days after the first yellow fever vaccination. The chain joins TRBV4-2 to TRBJ2-7, with a possible D match to TRBD1 (6 bases). CDR3 bases: TGTGCCAGCAGCCAAGGAAGGGGGTGGTACGAGCAGTACTTC. Translating gives CASSQGRGWYEQYF.